This record covers a single TCR beta chain. V dropped 6 bases and J dropped 1 base, with 12 bases sitting between them. Germline V gene data show CDR1 as SGHTA and CDR2 as FQGTGA. This CDR3 has 14 amino acids. This specimen belongs to a study of cytomegalovirus exposure and HLA in healthy donors. Primers included in the PCR were 60 Vbeta and 13 Jbeta primers. Assay used: immunoSEQ multiplex PCR; TCRdb lists only in-frame clones, some missing. The sample includes 100,000 to 150,000 clones, less than 90% of them seen just once. What was sequenced was PBMCs. This chain joins TRBV7-3 and TRBJ1-1; D may be TRBD1 (6 bases). This clonotype was sampled from a man aged 45-60 years in good health and CMV-seronegative. The CDR3 DNA sequence: TGTGCCAGCAGTCCGACAGGCGAGAACACTGAAGCTTTCTTT. It yields the protein CASSPTGENTEAFF.